A selection of T cell receptor beta chains follows, all from one sample in a study of blood T cell repertoires in COVID-19. Sequenced by immunoSEQ multiplex PCR; TCRdb stores in-frame clones only, minus some. The table has roughly 140,000 clones, 80% to 90% seen once. Source material: peripheral blood. Every receptor here comes from a middle-aged woman with acute or convalescent COVID-19. Each CDR3 is given with its conserved first and last residue. The order of the fields is J gene, V gene, CDR3 protein.

TRBJ1-1,TRBV28,CASRSPRENTEAFF
TRBJ1-5,TRBV24-1,CATSEGPTGILKPQHF
TRBJ1-5,TRBV7-2,CASSVGGRQPQHF
TRBJ1-4,TRBV30,CAWQTGGADEKLFF
TRBJ2-3,TRBV24-1,CATSDRDSTGTDTQYF
TRBJ2-7,TRBV6-2/TRBV6-3,CASSKGGFRDRAYEQYF
TRBJ2-1,TRBV30,CAWSYGGSYNEQFF
TRBJ2-6,TRBV9,CASSVEEWVSGANVLTF
TRBJ1-1,TRBV14,CASSQEGGNTEAFF
TRBJ1-3,TRBV7-8,CASSPTAGAGNTIYF
TRBJ1-2,TRBV28,CASRFPGQGYGSNYGYTF
TRBJ2-2,TRBV3-1/TRBV3-2,CASSNRENTGELFF
TRBJ1-4,TRBV19,CASGGRVNEKLFF
TRBJ2-1,TRBV3-1/TRBV3-2,CASSQETSGRTNNEQFF
TRBJ1-4,TRBV2,CASSDGGVKVEKLFF
TRBJ1-6,TRBV3-1/TRBV3-2,CASSQEPGTGRSPLHF
TRBJ1-3,TRBV19,CASSMREWEGRGNTIYF
TRBJ2-1,TRBV18,CASSPGLAGSGEQFF
TRBJ1-1,TRBV6-5,CASSYALTGTEAFF
TRBJ2-3,TRBV5-1,CASSPATLGSSTDTQYF
TRBJ1-2,TRBV27,CASSKAPAAGYGYTF
TRBJ2-5,TRBV7-3,CASSPSGGLETQYF
TRBJ2-5,TRBV6-1,CASSELVGLASGKTQYF
TRBJ1-4,TRBV6-2/TRBV6-3,CASSKEKGQPNEKLFF
TRBJ1-4,TRBV28,CASSSGTDEKLFF
TRBJ1-2,TRBV5-1,CATSLVGDYGYTF
TRBJ2-7,TRBV5-1,CASSSTSGSQTYEQYF
TRBJ2-5,TRBV18,CASSPIQVQETQYF
TRBJ2-5,TRBV7-2,CASTLSHGETQYF
TRBJ1-5,TRBV30,CAWSRGSDSNQPQHF
TRBJ1-1,TRBV20-1,CSAGQGDQAFF
TRBJ2-1,TRBV7-3,CASSHGGAGNEQFF
TRBJ1-1,TRBV7-9,CASSPRQGREAFF
TRBJ2-3,TRBV3-1/TRBV3-2,CASSQEGGASGDYTDTQYF
TRBJ2-3,TRBV6-4,CASSPGTGSTDTQYF
TRBJ1-5,TRBV19,CASSIESTGAINQPQHF
TRBJ1-2,TRBV7-2,CASSQTGGPRGYTF